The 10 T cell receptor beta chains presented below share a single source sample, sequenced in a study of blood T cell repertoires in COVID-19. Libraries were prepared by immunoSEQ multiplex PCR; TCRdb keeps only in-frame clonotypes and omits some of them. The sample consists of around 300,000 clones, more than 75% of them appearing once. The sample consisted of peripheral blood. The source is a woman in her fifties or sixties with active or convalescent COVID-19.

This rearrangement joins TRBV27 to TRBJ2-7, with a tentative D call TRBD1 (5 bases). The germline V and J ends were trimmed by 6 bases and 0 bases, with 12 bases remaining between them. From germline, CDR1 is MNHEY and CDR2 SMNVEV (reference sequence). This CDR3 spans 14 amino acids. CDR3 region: CASSTIGASYEQYF. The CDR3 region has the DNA TGTGCCAGCAGCACAATAGGGGCCTCCTACGAGCAGTACTTC.

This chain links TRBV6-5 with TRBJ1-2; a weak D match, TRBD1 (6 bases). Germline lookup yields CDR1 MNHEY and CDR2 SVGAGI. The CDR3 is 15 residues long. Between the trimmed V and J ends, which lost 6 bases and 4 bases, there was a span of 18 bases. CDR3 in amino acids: CASSPSSGGSYGYTF. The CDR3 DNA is TGTGCCAGCAGCCCCTCCTCTGGGGGCTCCTATGGCTACACCTTC.

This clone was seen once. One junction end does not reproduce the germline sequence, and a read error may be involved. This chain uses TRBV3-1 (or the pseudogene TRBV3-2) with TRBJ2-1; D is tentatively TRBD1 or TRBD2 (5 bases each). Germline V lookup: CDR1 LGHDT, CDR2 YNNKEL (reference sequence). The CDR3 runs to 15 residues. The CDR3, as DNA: TGTGCCAGCAGGCAAGAGGGGCCGGCAAGGGTTGAGCAGTTCTTC. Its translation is CASRQEGPARVEQFF.

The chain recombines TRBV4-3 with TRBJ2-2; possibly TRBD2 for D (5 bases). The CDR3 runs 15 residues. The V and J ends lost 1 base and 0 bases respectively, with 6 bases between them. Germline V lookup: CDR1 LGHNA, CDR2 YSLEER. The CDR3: CASSQGGSNTGELFF. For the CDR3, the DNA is TGCGCCAGCAGCCAAGGCGGGTCGAACACCGGGGAGCTGTTTTTT.

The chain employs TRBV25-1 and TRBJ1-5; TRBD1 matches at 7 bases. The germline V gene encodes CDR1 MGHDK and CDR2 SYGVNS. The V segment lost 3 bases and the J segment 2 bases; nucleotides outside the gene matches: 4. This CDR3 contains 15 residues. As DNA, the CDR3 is TGTGCCAGCAGTGATTCAGGGGGTGGCAATCAGCCCCAGCATTTT. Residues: CASSDSGGGNQPQHF.

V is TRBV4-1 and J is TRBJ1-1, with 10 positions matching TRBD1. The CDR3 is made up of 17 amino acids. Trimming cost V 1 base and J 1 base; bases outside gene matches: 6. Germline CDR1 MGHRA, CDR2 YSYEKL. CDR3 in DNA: TGCGCCAGCAGCCAAGTTGGGGGACAGGGGCGGAACACTGAAGCTTTCTTT. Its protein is CASSQVGGQGRNTEAFF.

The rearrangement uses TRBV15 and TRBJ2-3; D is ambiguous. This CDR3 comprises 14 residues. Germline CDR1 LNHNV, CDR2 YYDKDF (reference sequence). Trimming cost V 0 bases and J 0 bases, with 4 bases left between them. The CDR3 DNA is TGTGCCACCAGCAGAGACATTAGCACAGATACGCAGTATTTT. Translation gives CATSRDISTDTQYF.

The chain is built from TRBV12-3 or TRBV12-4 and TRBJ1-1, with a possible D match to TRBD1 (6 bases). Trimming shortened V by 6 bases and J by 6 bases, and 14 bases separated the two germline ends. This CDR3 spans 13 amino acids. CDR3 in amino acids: CASSLRTAAEAFF. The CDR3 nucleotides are TGTGCCAGCAGCTTACGGACAGCCGCTGAAGCTTTCTTT.

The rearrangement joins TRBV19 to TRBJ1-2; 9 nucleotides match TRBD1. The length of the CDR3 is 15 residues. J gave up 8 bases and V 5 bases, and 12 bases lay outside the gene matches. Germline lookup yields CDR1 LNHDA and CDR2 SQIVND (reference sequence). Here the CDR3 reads CASSLRTGAGEGYTF. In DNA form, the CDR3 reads TGTGCCAGTAGTCTCAGGACAGGGGCTGGTGAGGGCTACACCTTC.

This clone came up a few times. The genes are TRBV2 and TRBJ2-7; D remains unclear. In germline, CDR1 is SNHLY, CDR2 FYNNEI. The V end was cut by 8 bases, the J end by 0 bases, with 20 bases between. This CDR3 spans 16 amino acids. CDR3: CASYAALDTLSYEQYF. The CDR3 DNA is TGTGCCAGCTACGCTGCCCTTGACACCCTCTCCTACGAGCAGTACTTC.